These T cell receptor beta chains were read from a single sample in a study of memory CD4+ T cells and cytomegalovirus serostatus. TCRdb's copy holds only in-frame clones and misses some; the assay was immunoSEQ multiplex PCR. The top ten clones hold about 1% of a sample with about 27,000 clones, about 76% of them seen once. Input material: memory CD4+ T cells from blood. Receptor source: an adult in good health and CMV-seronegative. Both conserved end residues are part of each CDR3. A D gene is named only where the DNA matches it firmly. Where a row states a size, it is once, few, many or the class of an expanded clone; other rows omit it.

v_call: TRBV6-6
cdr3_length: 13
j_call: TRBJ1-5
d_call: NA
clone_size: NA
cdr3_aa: CASSTQGNQPQHF
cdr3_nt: TGTGCCAGCAGTACGCAGGGAAATCAGCCCCAGCATTTT

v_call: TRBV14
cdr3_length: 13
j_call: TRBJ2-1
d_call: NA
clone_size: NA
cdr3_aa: CASSQGRTNVQFF
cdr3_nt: TGTGCCAGCAGCCAGGGAAGAACTAACGTGCAGTTCTTC

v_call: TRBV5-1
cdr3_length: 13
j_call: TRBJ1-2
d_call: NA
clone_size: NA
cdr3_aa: CASSLQDNYGYTF
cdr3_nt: TGCGCCAGCAGCCTACAGGATAACTATGGCTACACCTTC

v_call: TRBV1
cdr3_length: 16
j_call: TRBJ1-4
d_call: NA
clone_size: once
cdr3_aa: CISSQPKGCTNEKLFF
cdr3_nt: TGCATCAGCAGCCAACCAAAGGGGTGTACTAATGAAAAACTGTTTTTT

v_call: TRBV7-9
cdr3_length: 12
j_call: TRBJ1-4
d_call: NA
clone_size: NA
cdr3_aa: CASSSRAEKLFF
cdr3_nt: TGTGCCAGCAGCTCCAGGGCAGAAAAACTGTTTTTT

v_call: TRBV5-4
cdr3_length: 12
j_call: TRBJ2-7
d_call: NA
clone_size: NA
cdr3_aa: CASSFGNYEQYF
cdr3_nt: TGTGCCAGCAGCTTCGGGAACTACGAGCAGTACTTC

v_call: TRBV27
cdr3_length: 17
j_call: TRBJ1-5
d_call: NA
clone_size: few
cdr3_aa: CASMVTGLGYSNQPQHF
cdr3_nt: TGTGCCAGCATGGTAACAGGGTTGGGGTATAGCAATCAGCCCCAGCATTTT

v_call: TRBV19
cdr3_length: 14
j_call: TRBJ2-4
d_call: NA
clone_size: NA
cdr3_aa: CASSMGGLKNIQYF
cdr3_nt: TGTGCCAGTAGTATGGGAGGACTGAAAAACATTCAGTACTTC

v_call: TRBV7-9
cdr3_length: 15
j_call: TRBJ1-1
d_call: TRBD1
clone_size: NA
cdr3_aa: CASSSNRGADTEAFF
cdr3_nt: TGTGCCAGCAGCTCCAACAGGGGGGCTGACACTGAAGCTTTCTTT

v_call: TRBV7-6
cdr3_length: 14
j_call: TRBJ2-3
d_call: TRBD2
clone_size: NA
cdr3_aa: CASSYLAVTDTQYF
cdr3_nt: TGTGCCAGCAGTTATCTAGCGGTCACAGATACGCAGTATTTT

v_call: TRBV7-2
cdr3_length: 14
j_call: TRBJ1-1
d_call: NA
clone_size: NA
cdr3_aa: CASSSVAGNTEAFF
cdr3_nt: TGTGCCAGCAGCTCGGTGGCAGGGAACACTGAAGCTTTCTTT

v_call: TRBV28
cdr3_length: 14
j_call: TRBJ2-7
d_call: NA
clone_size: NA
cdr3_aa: CASRSGSFSYEQYF
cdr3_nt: TGTGCCAGCAGATCCGGGAGTTTCTCCTACGAGCAGTACTTC

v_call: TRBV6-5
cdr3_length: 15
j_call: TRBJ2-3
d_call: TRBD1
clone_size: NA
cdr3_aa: CASSYEGTGLDTQYF
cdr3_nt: TGTGCCAGCAGTTACGAGGGGACAGGGCTAGATACGCAGTATTTT

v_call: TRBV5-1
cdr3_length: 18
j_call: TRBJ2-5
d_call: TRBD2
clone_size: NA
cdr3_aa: CASSFGPRGTSGQETQYF
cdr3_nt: TGCGCCAGCAGCTTTGGGCCAAGGGGGACTAGCGGCCAAGAGACCCAGTACTTC

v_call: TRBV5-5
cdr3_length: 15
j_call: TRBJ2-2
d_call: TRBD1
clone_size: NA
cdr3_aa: CASSPYGTDTGELFF
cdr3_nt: TGTGCCAGCAGCCCCTACGGGACAGACACCGGGGAGCTGTTTTTT

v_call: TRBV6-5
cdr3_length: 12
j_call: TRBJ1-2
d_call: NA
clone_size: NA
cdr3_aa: CASRPTGYGYTF
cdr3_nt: TGTGCCAGCAGGCCGACCGGCTATGGCTACACCTTC

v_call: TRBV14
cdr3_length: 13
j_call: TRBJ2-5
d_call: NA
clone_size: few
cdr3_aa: CASSRSRVETQYF
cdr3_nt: TGTGCCAGCAGCCGGTCCAGGGTAGAGACCCAGTACTTC

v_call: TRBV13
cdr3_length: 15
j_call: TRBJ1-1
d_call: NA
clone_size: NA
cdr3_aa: CASSLGQGIHTEAFF
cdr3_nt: TGTGCCAGCAGCTTAGGCCAGGGGATTCACACTGAAGCTTTCTTT

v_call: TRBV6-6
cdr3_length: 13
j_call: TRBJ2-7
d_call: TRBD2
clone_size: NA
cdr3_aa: CASGLAGSYEQYF
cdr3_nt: TGTGCCAGCGGACTAGCGGGCTCCTACGAGCAGTACTTC

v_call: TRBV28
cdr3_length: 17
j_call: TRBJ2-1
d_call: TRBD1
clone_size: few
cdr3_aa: CASSGTGGGLADNEQFF
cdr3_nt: TGTGCCAGTTCCGGGACAGGGGGCGGCCTAGCGGACAATGAGCAGTTCTTC